This TCR beta chain was captured by sequencing in a study of sequential checkpoint blockade in melanoma. Study information: After both sequences, patients received maintenance nivolumab.

Losses at the gene ends were 5 bases for V and 0 bases for J; bases not matched to a gene: 9. This CDR3 has 17 residues. CDR1 SEHNR and CDR2 FQNEAQ come from the germline V gene (reference sequence). Treatment denoted: randomized to nivolumab then ipilimumab (arm A) or the reverse (arm B). None of the patients previously received DNA-damaging chemotherapy. From thawed PBMCs, live CD3+CD8+ cells negative for CD19 and CD56 were sorted. Libraries were prepared by immunoSEQ multiplex PCR; TCRdb keeps only in-frame clonotypes and omits some of them. The data show 18,000 or so clones, 72% seen once. This TCR was recovered from a human donor with melanoma. Sequences were derived from CD8+ T cells sorted from blood (inferred from file names), sampled from a patient given nivolumab and ipilimumab in sequence. The J gene is TRBJ2-7, the V gene TRBV7-9; the match to TRBD1 covers 11 bases. The CDR3 is CASSPPGQGVNSYEQYF. CDR3 sequence (DNA): TGTGCCAGCAGCCCGCCGGGACAGGGGGTAAACTCCTACGAGCAGTACTTC. The full variable domain, rest sourced from reference TRBV7-9 and TRBJ2-7, is DTGVSQNPRHKITKRGQNVTFRCDPISEHNRLYWYRQTLGQGPEFLTYFQNEAQLEKSRLLSDRFSAERPKGSFSTLEIQRTEQGDSAMYLCASSPPGQGVNSYEQYFGPGTRLTVT.